This T cell receptor (beta chain) was captured by sequencing in a study of shared clonotypes between healthy human individuals. Findings and limits, study-wide: Donor clonotype sharing was expected to depend on sequencing depth.

A CD45RA+ naive subset and a CD45RA-negative memory subset were split from CD4+ cells. V lost 6 bases and J lost 7; bases outside the gene matches: 13. The CDR3 loop spans 15 amino acids. Germline V gene sequence: CDR1 SQVTM, CDR2 ANQGSEA. Concerning this clone itself: Its antigen remains unknown.

Genomic DNA per cell subset filled all wells of several immunoSEQ plates. TCRdb keeps only in-frame clones here, not all; method: immunoSEQ multiplex PCR. The data contain a few hundred thousand clones, more than 95% of them singletons. This receptor was obtained from a woman aged 25 to 39 in good health. The specimen was naive CD4+ T cells sorted from blood. This sample's subset: CD45RA+ positively selected. J is TRBJ2-4 and V is TRBV29-1, with 9 bases lining up with TRBD2. CDR3 coding DNA: TGCAGCGTCCTTAGTCGTAGCGGGAGTAAGAACATTCAGTACTTC. This translates into CSVLSRSGSKNIQYF.